Below are 6 T cell receptor beta chains sequenced from a single sample in a study of neurological immune-mediated disorders. TCRdb itself ran the 5' RACE reads through MiXCR, one entry per CDR3 protein. The table lists approximately 89,000 distinct CDR3 sequences, roughly 4.3% of them singletons, with around 5.8% in the top ten. The time point: longitudinal time-point 3. Sequenced material: PBMCs. The receptors were sampled from a woman between 55 and 75 years old with multiple sclerosis.

This clonotype was counted many times. The chain has TRBV7-9 and TRBJ1-4; D is ambiguous. This CDR3 is built from 16 residues. Germline V gene lookup returns CDR1 SEHNR and CDR2 FQNEAQ (reference sequence). The V gene lost 2 bases and the J gene lost 7 bases, with 17 bases spanning the gap. CDR3 loop: CASSLMNPPGGEKLFF. Here the CDR3 DNA reads TGTGCCAGCAGCTTAATGAATCCACCAGGCGGTGAAAAACTGTTTTTT.

This clonotype was detected ten times or more. V is TRBV20-1 and J is TRBJ1-1; D is undetermined. Germline V gene lookup returns CDR1 DFQATT and CDR2 SNEGSKA (reference sequence). V dropped 1 base and J dropped 0 bases, with 9 bases sitting between them. CDR3 length: 14 residues. Written as DNA, the CDR3 is TGCAGTGCTAGAGTGAGGATCATGAACACTGAAGCTTTCTTT. It encodes CSARVRIMNTEAFF.

This clonotype was seen at least ten times. The J gene is TRBJ2-7, the V gene TRBV3-1; maybe TRBD1 (6 bases). From germline, CDR1 is LGHDT and CDR2 YNNKEL (reference sequence). The germline V and J ends were trimmed by 0 bases and 3 bases, with 15 bases remaining between them. The CDR3 totals 16 residues. Here the CDR3 reads CASSQERVETGYEQYF. The CDR3 DNA follows: TGTGCCAGCAGCCAAGAGAGGGTGGAGACAGGCTACGAGCAGTACTTC.

This clonotype was recorded many times. The chain combines TRBV5-4 with TRBJ2-2; 8 bases agree with TRBD1. J was trimmed by 6 bases and V by 1 base; bases with no gene match: 8. The CDR3 is 16 amino acids. The germline CDR1 and CDR2 sequences are SGHNT and YYREEE (reference sequence). The CDR3, as DNA: TGTGCCAGCAGCTTGACGCCCAGGGGGCGCGCCGGGGAGCTGTTTTTT. Amino acid sequence: CASSLTPRGRAGELFF.

This clonotype was detected many times. The chain recombines TRBV14 with TRBJ2-1; D perhaps matches TRBD2 (5 bases). Trimming cost V 3 bases and J 6 bases, with 15 bases left between them. Germline V gene lookup returns CDR1 SGHDN and CDR2 FVKESK. The CDR3 spans 15 residues. This chain's CDR3 is CASSHNLPRGNEQFF. CDR3 DNA sequence: TGTGCCAGCAGCCATAACCTCCCCCGGGGCAATGAGCAGTTCTTC.

This chain links TRBV5-1 with TRBJ2-7, with D perhaps matching TRBD1 (6 bases). The CDR3 extends over 13 amino acids. The germline V and J ends were trimmed by 7 bases and 4 bases, with 15 bases remaining between them. CDR1 is SGHRS, CDR2 YFSETQ, per germline. In DNA form, the CDR3 reads TGCGCCAGCCCAGTTCAGGGGCGGTACGAGCAGTACTTC. As protein: CASPVQGRYEQYF.